The clone carrying this T cell receptor (beta chain) was seen at least ten times. These data belong to a study of spatial heterogeneity in lung cancer. MiXCR was run by TCRdb on the 5' RACE reads, yielding one entry per CDR3 protein. The data contain some 37,000 distinct CDR3 sequences, around 5.2% of them seen just once; the ten biggest clones take up less than 35%. Time point in this sample: sample taken at primary tumor resection. From tumor, nontumor lung or frozen PBMC, whole RNA was taken unsorted for sequencing. Germline CDR1 SGHRS, CDR2 YFSETQ. Trimming removed 4 bases from V and 4 bases from J; junction bases left unmatched: 24. This CDR3 region has 21 residues.

The clonotype was recovered from a female donor with early-stage non-small cell lung cancer. Sequenced material: PBMCs, taken at surgery. The rearrangement joins TRBV5-1 to TRBJ2-7; 12 bases match TRBD2. The CDR3: CASSHKPLTSGGAITTYEQYF. The CDR3 nucleotides read TGCGCCAGCAGCCACAAACCCCTGACTAGCGGGGGAGCCATCACCACATACGAGCAGTACTTC.